The 9 T cell receptor beta chains presented below share a single source sample, sequenced in a study of cytomegalovirus exposure and HLA in healthy donors. It was with 60 Vbeta and 13 Jbeta primers that the PCR ran. The method was immunoSEQ multiplex PCR; TCRdb's version includes in-frame clones alone and lacks a portion of them. The profile shows under 200,000 clones, approximately 82% of them singletons. Source material: PBMCs. The receptors were gathered from a man aged 50-60 years in good health and CMV-seropositive.

The V and J genes are TRBV14 and TRBJ2-1; TRBD2 is a possible D gene (5 bases). Germline V gene lookup returns CDR1 SGHDN and CDR2 FVKESK. The ends were cut back, 4 bases at V and 2 bases at J, with 12 bases in the middle. The CDR3 loop spans 15 amino acids. CDR3 sequence reads: CASSPRGSTYNEQFF. In DNA, the CDR3 is TGTGCCAGCAGCCCCCGTGGGAGCACCTACAATGAGCAGTTCTTC.

This chain uses TRBV27 with TRBJ2-7; 8 nucleotides line up with TRBD1. V gave up 6 bases and J gave up 3 bases; unmatched junction bases: 4. This CDR3 region has 13 residues. Germline V gives CDR1 MNHEY, CDR2 SMNVEV (reference sequence). The CDR3 loop is CASSRTGIYEQYV. The CDR3 DNA follows: TGTGCCAGCAGCCGGACAGGGATCTACGAGCAGTACGTC.

V gene TRBV9 combines with J gene TRBJ2-3; TRBD2 is a possible D gene (5 bases). Germline assignment: CDR1 SGDLS and CDR2 YYNGEE. CDR3 size: 16 residues. V shed 0 bases and J shed 3 bases, with 14 bases lying between them. This chain's CDR3 is CASSVDRAGGTDTQYF. CDR3 nucleotides: TGTGCCAGCAGCGTAGATCGGGCGGGCGGGACAGATACGCAGTATTTT.

On this clone itself: Other DNA sequences within the sample encode an identical CDR3. The chain links TRBV18 to TRBJ1-2; D call uncertain. This CDR3 region has 13 residues. V shed 4 bases and J shed 3 bases, with 9 bases lying between them. Germline lookup yields CDR1 KGHSH and CDR2 LQKENI. This CDR3 reads CASSQTGDYGYTF. The CDR3 DNA reads as TGTGCCAGCTCACAGACCGGGGACTATGGCTACACCTTC. Full variable domain (missing parts from reference TRBV18 and TRBJ1-2): NAGVMQNPRHLVRRRGQEARLRCSPMKGHSHVYWYRQLPEEGLKFMVYLQKENIIDESGMPKERFSAEFPKEGPSILRIQQVVRGDSAAYFCASSQTGDYGYTFGSGTRLTVV.

The chain is built from TRBV27 and TRBJ1-1; D not certain. The CDR3 is 13 residues long. Trimming took off 8 bases at V and 3 bases at J, with 13 bases between the two ends. Germline CDR1 MNHEY, CDR2 SMNVEV (reference sequence). The CDR3 loop reads CASSRSLYTEAFF. CDR3 coding DNA: TGTGCCAGCTCGCGAAGTCTTTACACTGAAGCTTTCTTT.

The CDR3 nucleotides are TGTGCCAGCATAGGGACTAGCGGGAGTGATGAGCAGTTCTTC. This encodes CASIGTSGSDEQFF. This chain connects TRBV19 to TRBJ2-1; 14 bases line up with TRBD2. V shed 9 bases, J shed 8 bases, and the junction held 6 bases outside the gene matches. Germline V gene data show CDR1 as LNHDA and CDR2 as SQIVND (reference sequence). The CDR3 spans 14 residues. Looking up the rest from reference TRBV19 and TRBJ2-1 gives the full variable domain: DGGITQSPKYLFRKEGQNVTLSCEQNLNHDAMYWYRQDPGQGLRLIYYSQIVNDFQKGDIAEGYSVSREKKESFPLTVTSAQKNPTAFYLCASIGTSGSDEQFFGPGTRLTVL.

The rearrangement uses TRBV6-1 and TRBJ1-1; 7 nucleotides agree with TRBD1. There are 13 residues in the CDR3. V shed 4 bases, J shed 4 bases, and the junction held 3 bases outside the gene matches. Looked up from germline, CDR1 is MNHNS and CDR2 is SASEGT. CDR3 protein: CASSATGSTEAFF. CDR3 bases: TGTGCCAGCAGTGCGACAGGGAGCACTGAAGCTTTCTTT.

The rearrangement links TRBV10-2 to TRBJ2-7; TRBD1 matches at 11 bases. J gave up 6 bases and V 4 bases, and 5 bases lay outside the gene matches. The CDR3 has 14 residues. The germline V gene encodes CDR1 WSHSY and CDR2 SAAADI. The CDR3 loop reads CASSVGQGAGEQYV. The CDR3 DNA sequence: TGCGCCAGCAGTGTCGGACAGGGGGCTGGCGAGCAGTACGTC.

J is TRBJ2-5 and V is TRBV11-2, with a weak D call TRBD2 (7 bases). CDR1 is SGHAT, CDR2 FQNNGV, per germline. The length of the CDR3 is 18 residues. Trimming left V 1 base short and J 7 bases short, with 25 bases between. The CDR3 reads CASSLGQVRVGGGGTQYF. The CDR3, as DNA: TGTGCCAGCAGCTTAGGGCAGGTCCGGGTCGGCGGGGGCGGGACCCAGTACTTC.